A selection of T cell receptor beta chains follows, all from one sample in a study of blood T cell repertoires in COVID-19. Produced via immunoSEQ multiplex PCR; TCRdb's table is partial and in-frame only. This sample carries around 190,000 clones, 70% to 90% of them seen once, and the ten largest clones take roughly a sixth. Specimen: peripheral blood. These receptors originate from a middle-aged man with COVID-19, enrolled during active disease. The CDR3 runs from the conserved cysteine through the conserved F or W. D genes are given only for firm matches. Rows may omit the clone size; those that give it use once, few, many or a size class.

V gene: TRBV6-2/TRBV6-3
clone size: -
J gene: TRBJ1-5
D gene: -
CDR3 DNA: TGTGCCAGCAGCCCCCCACAGTCCCCCCAGCATTTT
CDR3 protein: CASSPPQSPQHF

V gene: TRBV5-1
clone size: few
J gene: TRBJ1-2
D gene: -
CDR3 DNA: TGCGCCAGCAGCTTATTTCCAGGGATGGGCCCAGCTAACTATGGCTACACCTTC
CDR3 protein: CASSLFPGMGPANYGYTF

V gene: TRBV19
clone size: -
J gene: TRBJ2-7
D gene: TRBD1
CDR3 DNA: TGTGCCAGTAGTATGTCGACAGGGGGCACCTACGAGCAGTACTTC
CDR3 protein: CASSMSTGGTYEQYF

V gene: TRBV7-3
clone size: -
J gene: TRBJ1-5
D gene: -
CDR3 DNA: TGTGCCAGCAGGCGGGGAGATAGCAATCAGCCCCAGCATTTT
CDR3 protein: CASRRGDSNQPQHF

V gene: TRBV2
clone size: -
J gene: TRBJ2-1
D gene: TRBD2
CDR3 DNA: TGTGCCAGCAGTTTTGGACTAGCGGGAGTAGATGAGCAGTTCTTC
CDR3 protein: CASSFGLAGVDEQFF

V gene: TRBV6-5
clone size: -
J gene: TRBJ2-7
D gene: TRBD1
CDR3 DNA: TGTGCCAGCAGTAGACCGGGACAGGGGTGGTACGAGCAGTACTTC
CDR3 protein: CASSRPGQGWYEQYF

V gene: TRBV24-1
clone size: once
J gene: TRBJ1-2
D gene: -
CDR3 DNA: TGTGCCACCAGTGGAAGGAGGGACTATGGCTACACCTTC
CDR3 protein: CATSGRRDYGYTF

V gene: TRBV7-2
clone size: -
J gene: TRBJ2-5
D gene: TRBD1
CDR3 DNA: TGTGCCAGCAGCCAAAAAGGCGCAGGGGGAGAGACCCAGTACTTC
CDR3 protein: CASSQKGAGGETQYF

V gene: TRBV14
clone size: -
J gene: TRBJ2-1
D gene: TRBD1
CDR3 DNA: TGTGCCAGCAGAGGAAGACAGGGGCTCTACAATGAGCAGTTCTTC
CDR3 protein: CASRGRQGLYNEQFF

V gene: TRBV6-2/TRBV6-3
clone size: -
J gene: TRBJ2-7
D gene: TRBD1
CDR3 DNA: TGTGCCAGCAGTTACCGATTACCGGGACAGGGGGAATACGAGCAGTACTTC
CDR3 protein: CASSYRLPGQGEYEQYF

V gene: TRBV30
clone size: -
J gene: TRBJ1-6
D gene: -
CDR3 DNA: TGTGCCTGGAGTGAGGAGGGCAATTCACCCCTCCACTTT
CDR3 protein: CAWSEEGNSPLHF

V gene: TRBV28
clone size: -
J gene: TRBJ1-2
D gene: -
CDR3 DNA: TGTGCCAGCAGTTTGGACAGTAACTATGGCTACACCTTC
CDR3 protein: CASSLDSNYGYTF

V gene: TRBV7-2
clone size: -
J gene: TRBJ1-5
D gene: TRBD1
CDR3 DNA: TGTGCCAGCAGCCGGAGGACAGGAGGAGACCAGCCCCAGCATTTT
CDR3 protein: CASSRRTGGDQPQHF

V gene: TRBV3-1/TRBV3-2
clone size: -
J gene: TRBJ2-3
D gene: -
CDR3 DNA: TGTGCCAGCAGCTCAGTTAGCACAGATACGCAGTATTTT
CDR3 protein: CASSSVSTDTQYF

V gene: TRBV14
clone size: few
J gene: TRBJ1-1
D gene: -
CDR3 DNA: TGTGCCAGCAGCCAATTTACATCTTCGAACACTGAAGCTTTCTTT
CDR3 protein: CASSQFTSSNTEAFF

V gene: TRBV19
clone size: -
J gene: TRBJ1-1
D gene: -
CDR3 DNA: TGTGCCAGTAGTCCCGCGGGCACTGAAGCTTTCTTT
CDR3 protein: CASSPAGTEAFF

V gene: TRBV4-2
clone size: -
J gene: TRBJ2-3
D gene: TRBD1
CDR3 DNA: TGTGCCAGCAGCGCAGGACAGGGGGCCGGCACAGATACGCAGTATTTT
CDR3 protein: CASSAGQGAGTDTQYF

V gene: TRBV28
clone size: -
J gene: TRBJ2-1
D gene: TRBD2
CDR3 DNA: TGTGCCAGCAGGACCCCCAGCGGGGGCGCAGATGAGCAGTTCTTC
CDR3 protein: CASRTPSGGADEQFF

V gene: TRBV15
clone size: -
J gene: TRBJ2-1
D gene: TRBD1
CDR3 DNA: TGTGCCACCAGCAGAGGGTGGCAAAACAGGGGTAATGAGCAGTTCTTC
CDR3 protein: CATSRGWQNRGNEQFF

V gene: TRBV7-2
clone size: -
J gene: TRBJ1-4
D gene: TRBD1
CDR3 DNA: TGTGCCAGCAGCTTCTGGACAGGGACGGAAAAACTGTTTTTT
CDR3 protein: CASSFWTGTEKLFF

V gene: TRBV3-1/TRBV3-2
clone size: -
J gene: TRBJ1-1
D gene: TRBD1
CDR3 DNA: TGTGCCAGCAGCCAAGGGTACGGACAGGTCATGAACACTGAAGCTTTCTTT
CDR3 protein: CASSQGYGQVMNTEAFF

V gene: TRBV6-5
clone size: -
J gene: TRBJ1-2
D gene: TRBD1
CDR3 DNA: TGTGCCAGCAGGCGAACAGGGGCTAACTATGGCTACACCTTC
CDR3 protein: CASRRTGANYGYTF

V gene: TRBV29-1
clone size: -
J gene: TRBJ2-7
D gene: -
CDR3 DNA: TGCAGCGTTGCTAACCCCCCTAGCGCCTACGAGCAGTACTTC
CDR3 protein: CSVANPPSAYEQYF

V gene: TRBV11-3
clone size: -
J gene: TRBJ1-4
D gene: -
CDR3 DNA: TGTGCCAGCAGCTTAGACTATTATGGCGGAAAGACTAATGAAAAACTGTTTTTT
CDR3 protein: CASSLDYYGGKTNEKLFF

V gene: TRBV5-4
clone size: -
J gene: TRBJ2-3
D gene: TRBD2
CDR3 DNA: TGTGCCAGCAGCCAAGGGACTAGCCTCACAGATACGCAGTATTTT
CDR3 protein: CASSQGTSLTDTQYF

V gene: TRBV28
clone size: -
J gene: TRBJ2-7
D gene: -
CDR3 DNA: TGTGCCAGCAGTTTTGAACGGGATCAGCCCCCCTACGAGCAGTACTTC
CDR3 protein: CASSFERDQPPYEQYF

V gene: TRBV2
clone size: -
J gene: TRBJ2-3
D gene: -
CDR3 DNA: TGTGCCAGCAGTGGAAGACAGAGAACAGATACGCAGTATTTT
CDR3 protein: CASSGRQRTDTQYF

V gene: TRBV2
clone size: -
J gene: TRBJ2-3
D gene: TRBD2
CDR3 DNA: TGTGCCAGCGCGGGACTAGCGACAGATACGCAGTATTTT
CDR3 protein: CASAGLATDTQYF

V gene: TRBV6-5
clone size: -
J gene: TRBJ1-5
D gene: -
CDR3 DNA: TGTGCCAGCAGTTACTCTCAGGGTTTTGGCAATCAGCCCCAGCATTTT
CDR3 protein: CASSYSQGFGNQPQHF

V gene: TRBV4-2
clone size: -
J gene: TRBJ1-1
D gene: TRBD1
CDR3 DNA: TGTGCCAGCAGCCAAGGGGACAGGGGGGAAACTGAAGCTTTCTTT
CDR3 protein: CASSQGDRGETEAFF